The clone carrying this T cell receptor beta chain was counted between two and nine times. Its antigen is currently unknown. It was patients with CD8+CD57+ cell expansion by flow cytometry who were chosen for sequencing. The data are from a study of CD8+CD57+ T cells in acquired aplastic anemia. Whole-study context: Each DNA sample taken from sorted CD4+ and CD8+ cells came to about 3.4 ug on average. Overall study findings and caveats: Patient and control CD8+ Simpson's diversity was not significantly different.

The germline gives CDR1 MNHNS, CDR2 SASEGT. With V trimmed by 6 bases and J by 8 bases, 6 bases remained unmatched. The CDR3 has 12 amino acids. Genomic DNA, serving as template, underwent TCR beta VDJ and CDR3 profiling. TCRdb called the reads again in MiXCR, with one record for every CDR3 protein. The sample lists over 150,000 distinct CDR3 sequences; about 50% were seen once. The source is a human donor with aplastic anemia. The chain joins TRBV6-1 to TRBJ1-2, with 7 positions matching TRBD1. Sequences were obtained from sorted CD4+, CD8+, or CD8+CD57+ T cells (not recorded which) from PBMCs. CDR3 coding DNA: TGTGCCAGCAGATCGACAGGGAAAGGCTACACCTTC. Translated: CASRSTGKGYTF.